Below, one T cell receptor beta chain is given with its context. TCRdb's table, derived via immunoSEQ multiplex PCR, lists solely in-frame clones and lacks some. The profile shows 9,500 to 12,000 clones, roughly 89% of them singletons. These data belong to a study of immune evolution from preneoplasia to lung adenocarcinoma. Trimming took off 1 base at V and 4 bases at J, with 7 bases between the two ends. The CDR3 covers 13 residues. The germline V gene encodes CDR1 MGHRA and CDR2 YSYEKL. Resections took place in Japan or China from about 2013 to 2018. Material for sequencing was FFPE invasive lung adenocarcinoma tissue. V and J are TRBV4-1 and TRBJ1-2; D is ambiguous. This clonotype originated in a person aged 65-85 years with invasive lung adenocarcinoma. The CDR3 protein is CASSQGLGYGYTF. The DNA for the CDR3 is TGCGCCAGCAGCCAAGGGCTGGGCTATGGCTACACCTTC.